This TCR beta chain was captured in a study of STAT5B mutations in CD4+ large granular lymphocyte leukemia (dated by TCRdb to between 2021 and 2023). For the study in its entirety: Among healthy controls, the CDR3 'QG' motif was associated with a particular HLA allele. The purity of purified fractions was confirmed by flow cytometry on FACSCanto II or FACSVerse to exceed 95% among lymphocytes. The TCRbeta repertoires of CD4+ T-cell large granular lymphocyte leukemia patients were compared with the TCRbeta repertoires of healthy blood donors.

The healthy control group was made up of around 37 blood donors, and the Finnish Red Cross blood service supplied their buffy coats. All TCR-sequenced material derived from peripheral blood: patient blood samples and healthy donor buffy coats. Ficoll-Hypaque gradient centrifugation was used to isolate peripheral blood mononuclear cells. CD4+ cells were magnetically purified from the buffy coats of healthy controls. Genomic DNA was extracted with the Gentra Puregene Cell and Tissue kit and quantified on a Qubit 2.0 fluorometer. The immunoSEQ assay at survey resolution was applied to genomic DNA for sequencing of TCRbeta rearrangements. Per the original workflow: In the TCR sequencing data, the lowest productive clonotype frequency that could be detected was 2.59 x 10-5. Analyses included only productive TCRbeta rearrangements, meaning complete and in-frame sequences. Clonality for each sample was calculated as Simpson clonality in the immunoSEQ Analyzer version 3.0. Clones were grouped by frequency into very rare, small, medium, large (1-20%) or hyperexpanded (>20%) categories. OLGA 1.2.3 estimated generation probabilities, VDJtools produced V-gene circos plots, VDJdb was queried for specificities, and GLIPH identified CDR3 motifs. TCRdb took this table from immuneACCESS and kept in-frame rearrangements with V and J called. Such tables lack part of the clones; where checked against another copy, unresolved V genes explain under half of the gap, and the rest is unexplained. The V and J calls and clone size were taken over from that table, and D and trimming were inferred from the DNA. In this sample the table shows fewer than 40,000 clones, roughly 76% of which occur a single time. Less than 2.5% of the sample comes from the top ten.

Results the study describes overall, beyond this receptor: Data were not HLA-matched; higher clonality in CD4+ versus CD8+ T-LGLL could reflect the relatively small sample size. CD4-sorted patient repertoires appeared more clonal than healthy CD4+ repertoires, and this difference persisted after removing the putative leukemic clones. Main leukemic clonotypes were private to each patient, although about 25% appeared at low frequency in other patients' non-leukemic repertoires.

Comment on this clone: It lacks a known antigen. Within one base of it there is no much larger clone, and no base qualities were kept.

This clonotype was obtained from a human donor in good health. The specimen sequenced was CD4+ T cells from blood buffy coats.

This receptor carries the CDR3 CASSGDPYNEQFF. In nucleotides, the sequence is TGTGCCAGCAGCGGAGACCCCTACAATGAGCAGTTCTTC. This chain is built from TRBV9 and TRBJ2-1, with the D gene uncertain. According to the germline V gene, CDR1 reads SGDLS and CDR2 reads YYNGEE. At the junction V is shortened by 3 bases and J by 2 bases, with 6 bases in between. Reading from cysteine to phenylalanine, the CDR3 counts 13 amino acids. The only DNA kept is the CDR3, 39 bases in frame from the first base.